The rows below give T cell receptor beta chains drawn from one sample of a study of blood T cell repertoires in COVID-19. Data came from immunoSEQ multiplex PCR; TCRdb stores just in-frame clones and leaves some out. Of a few hundred thousand clones in the sample, about 88% were seen once. The specimen sequenced was PBMCs or T cells enriched from blood (not recorded which). All receptors come from a woman in her 50s who had recovered from COVID-19. Each CDR3 is given with its conserved first and last residue. The D gene is left open where the match is weak. Clone size appears in some rows only: once, few, many, or a class for an expanded clone.

d_call	v_call	j_call	clone_size	cdr3_nt	cdr3_aa
TRBD2	TRBV5-1	TRBJ2-1	NA	TGCGCCAGCAGCGGGAACGGACTAGCGGGAGGTCCCTCCTACAATGAGCAGTTCTTC	CASSGNGLAGGPSYNEQFF
TRBD1	TRBV7-2	TRBJ1-2	NA	TGTGCCAGCAGCCTCCGGGACAGGGCCTTCTTC	CASSLRDRAFF
TRBD1	TRBV28	TRBJ1-4	NA	TGTGCCAGCAGGTTTACAGGGGACGAAAAACTGTTTTTT	CASRFTGDEKLFF
NA	TRBV28	TRBJ1-1	NA	TGTGCCAGCAGTCCCCAGGGGAGAGCTTTCTTT	CASSPQGRAFF
TRBD2	TRBV7-2	TRBJ2-7	few	TGTGCCAGCAGCTTTAGCGGGAGTGTTTACGAGCAGTACTTC	CASSFSGSVYEQYF
TRBD1	TRBV15	TRBJ1-5	once	TGTGCCACCAGCAGAAACCGGGACAGAGATCAGCCCCAGCATTTT	CATSRNRDRDQPQHF
TRBD1	TRBV28	TRBJ1-2	NA	TGTGCCAGCAGTTTACAGGGGGACCCCTATGGCTACACCTTC	CASSLQGDPYGYTF
NA	TRBV12-3/TRBV12-4	TRBJ1-1	NA	TGTGCCAGCAGTCTTACAGGAAACACTGAAGCTTTCTTT	CASSLTGNTEAFF
NA	TRBV6-5	TRBJ2-7	NA	TGTGCCAGCACCTTACCGACTTACGAGCAGTACTTC	CASTLPTYEQYF
NA	TRBV4-2	TRBJ1-2	NA	TGTGCCAGCAGCCAAGAGGGGGACACGGGGCGAAGTCCCACCTTC	CASSQEGDTGRSPTF
NA	TRBV18	TRBJ1-1	NA	TGTGCCAGCTCAGAACAGGGGAACACTGAAGCTTTCTTT	CASSEQGNTEAFF
TRBD1	TRBV4-3	TRBJ1-2	NA	TGCGCCAGCAGCCGGACAGGGGAAGGCTATGGCTACACCTTC	CASSRTGEGYGYTF
TRBD1	TRBV12-5	TRBJ2-2	NA	TGTGCTAGTGGCCTTCGACAGGGGAACACCGGGGAGCTGTTTTTT	CASGLRQGNTGELFF
NA	TRBV10-3	TRBJ1-3	NA	TGTGCCATCAGTGAGGGGGGGGACACCATATATTTT	CAISEGGDTIYF
TRBD1	TRBV19	TRBJ2-7	NA	TGTGCCAGTAGCCCAGGGACAGGGACGCGTCAACAGTACTTC	CASSPGTGTRQQYF
NA	TRBV28	TRBJ1-5	NA	TGTGCCAGCAGGTCGACTTATAGCAATCAGCCCCAGCATTTT	CASRSTYSNQPQHF
NA	TRBV11-2	TRBJ1-1	NA	TGTGCCAGCAGCTTAGTTCGGGCAGGGGCGAACACTGAAGCTTTCTTT	CASSLVRAGANTEAFF
NA	TRBV30	TRBJ2-7	NA	TGTGCCTGGAGCTCGCCGGGAGAGAGGTACGAGCAGTACTTC	CAWSSPGERYEQYF
NA	TRBV5-5	TRBJ1-5	NA	TGTGCCAGCAGCTTGGTTGGGCGGACTAATAGCAATCAGCCCCAGCATTTT	CASSLVGRTNSNQPQHF
TRBD1	TRBV28	TRBJ2-1	NA	TGTGCCAGCAGTCCCAATCCAGGGGGCGGTTACAATGAGCAGTTCTTC	CASSPNPGGGYNEQFF
NA	TRBV28	TRBJ1-1	once	TGTGCCAGCACCCGGACTGAGAACACTGAAGCTTTCTTT	CASTRTENTEAFF
NA	TRBV5-6	TRBJ2-1	NA	TGTGCCAGCAGCCCCGAACTCGGGAATGAGCAGTTCTTC	CASSPELGNEQFF
NA	TRBV7-2	TRBJ2-7	once	TGTGCCAGCAGCTACAGAAAAACCTACGAGCAGTACTTC	CASSYRKTYEQYF
NA	TRBV10-2	TRBJ2-1	few	TGCGCCAGCAGGACCACAAGCGATGAGCAGTTCTTC	CASRTTSDEQFF
NA	TRBV5-4	TRBJ2-1	NA	TGTGCCAGCAGCTCAATATCGGGGTACAATGAGCAGTTCTTC	CASSSISGYNEQFF
TRBD1	TRBV7-3	TRBJ2-2	NA	TGTGCCAGCAGCTTAACGCTAGGACAGGGGACCGGGGAGCTGTTTTTT	CASSLTLGQGTGELFF
TRBD1	TRBV30	TRBJ1-2	NA	TGTGCCCAGGGGGATAGCGCTAACTATGGCTACACCTTC	CAQGDSANYGYTF
NA	TRBV28	TRBJ1-4	NA	TGTGCCAGCGGGCTGGCTAATGAAAAACTGTTTTTT	CASGLANEKLFF
NA	TRBV19	TRBJ2-1	NA	TGTGCCAGTAGTATACTTTACAATGAGCAGTTCTTC	CASSILYNEQFF
NA	TRBV11-3	TRBJ2-3	NA	TGTGCCAGCAGCTTAGGCGGGGATTCAGATACGCAGTATTTT	CASSLGGDSDTQYF
TRBD1	TRBV7-2	TRBJ1-6	NA	TGTGCCAGCAGCTTCCTCTCACAGGGGTATTCACCCCTCCACTTT	CASSFLSQGYSPLHF
TRBD2	TRBV7-6	TRBJ2-1	NA	TGTGCCAGCAGCTTAGTTAGCGGGAGCAGGACCTACAATGAGCAGTTCTTC	CASSLVSGSRTYNEQFF
TRBD2	TRBV5-1	TRBJ2-7	NA	TGCGCCAGCAGGCTGACTAGCGACCACTACGAGCAGTACTTC	CASRLTSDHYEQYF
TRBD1	TRBV11-2	TRBJ1-1	NA	TGTGCCAGCAGCAGGACAGGGCCCCGGGACGACACTGAAGCTTTCTTT	CASSRTGPRDDTEAFF
TRBD1	TRBV27	TRBJ2-1	NA	TGTGCCAGCAGTTTTTTTTCCCCGGGACAGGGGATTCCGTGGACTTCCTACAATGAGCAGTTCTTC	CASSFFSPGQGIPWTSYNEQFF
NA	TRBV9	TRBJ2-1	NA	TGTGCCAGCAGCGTAGGATGGGCGGGACCAGGGTTCTTC	CASSVGWAGPGFF
NA	TRBV6-6	TRBJ1-5	NA	TGTGCCAGCAGGTTCTCCGAGGATCAGCCCCAGCATTTT	CASRFSEDQPQHF
NA	TRBV7-3	TRBJ2-3	NA	TGTGCCAGCAGCAAGGGGGGGAGCGGAACAGATACGCAGTATTTT	CASSKGGSGTDTQYF
TRBD2	TRBV11-3	TRBJ2-7	NA	TGTGCCAGCAGAGCGGCGGGAGAGGGGGAGCAGTACTTC	CASRAAGEGEQYF
TRBD2	TRBV29-1	TRBJ2-7	NA	TGCAGCGTGGGAGGTAGCGGGGGTGGTCCCTACGAGCAGTACTTC	CSVGGSGGGPYEQYF
NA	TRBV5-1	TRBJ1-1	NA	TGCGCCAGCAGCTTGACGGGAATGAACACTGAAGCTTTCTTT	CASSLTGMNTEAFF
TRBD2	TRBV5-8	TRBJ2-5	NA	TGTGCCAGCAGCGACGGGAAAACTAGCGGGAGGGGACAAGAGACCCAGTACTTC	CASSDGKTSGRGQETQYF
TRBD1	TRBV4-2	TRBJ1-2	few	TGTGCCAGCAGCCCAGGACAGGGGGTCTTTGGCTACACCTTC	CASSPGQGVFGYTF
TRBD1	TRBV15	TRBJ2-5	NA	TGTGCCACCAGCAGGGACAGGGCTGAGACCCAGTACTTC	CATSRDRAETQYF
TRBD1	TRBV27	TRBJ1-2	NA	TGTGCCAGCAGTTTATCGCAAGGGGGCGGCAGCTATGGCTACACCTTC	CASSLSQGGGSYGYTF
TRBD1	TRBV2	TRBJ1-1	NA	TGTGCCAGCGGGGGACAGGGGGCGGCTGGGGCTTTCTTT	CASGGQGAAGAFF
NA	TRBV28	TRBJ1-2	NA	TGTGCCAGCAGCCTAAGAGGGGGCTATGGCTACACCTTC	CASSLRGGYGYTF
NA	TRBV28	TRBJ1-6	NA	TGTGCCAGCCACTCCGGGGTACGGTCACCCCTCCACTTT	CASHSGVRSPLHF
NA	TRBV3-1/TRBV3-2	TRBJ2-7	NA	TGTGCCAGCAGCCAAAGGGGGACCTACGAGCAGTACTTC	CASSQRGTYEQYF